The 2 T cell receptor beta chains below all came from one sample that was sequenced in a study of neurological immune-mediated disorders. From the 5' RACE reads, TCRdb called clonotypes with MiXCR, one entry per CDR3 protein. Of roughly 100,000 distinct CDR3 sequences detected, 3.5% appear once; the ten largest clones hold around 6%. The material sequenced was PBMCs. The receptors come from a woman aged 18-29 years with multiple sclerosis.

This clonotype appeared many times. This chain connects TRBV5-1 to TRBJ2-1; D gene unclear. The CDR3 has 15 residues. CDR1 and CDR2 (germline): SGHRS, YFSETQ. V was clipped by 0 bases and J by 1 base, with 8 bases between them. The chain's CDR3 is CASSLGLQSYNEQFF. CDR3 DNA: TGCGCCAGCAGCTTGGGACTCCAATCCTACAATGAGCAGTTCTTC.

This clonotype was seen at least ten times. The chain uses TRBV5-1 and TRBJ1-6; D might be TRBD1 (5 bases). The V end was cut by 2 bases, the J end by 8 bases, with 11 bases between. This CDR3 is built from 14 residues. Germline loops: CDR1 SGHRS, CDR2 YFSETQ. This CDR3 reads CASSFPGEDSPLHF. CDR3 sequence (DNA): TGCGCCAGCAGCTTCCCGGGGGAGGATTCACCCCTCCACTTT.